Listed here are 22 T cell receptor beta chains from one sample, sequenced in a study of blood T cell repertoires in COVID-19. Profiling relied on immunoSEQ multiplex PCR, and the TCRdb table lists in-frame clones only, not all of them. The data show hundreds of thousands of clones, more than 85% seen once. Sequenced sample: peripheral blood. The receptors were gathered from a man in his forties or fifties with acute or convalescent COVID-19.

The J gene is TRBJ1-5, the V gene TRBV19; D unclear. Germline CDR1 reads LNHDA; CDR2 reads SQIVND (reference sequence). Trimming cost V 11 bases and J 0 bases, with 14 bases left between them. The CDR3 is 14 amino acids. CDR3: CALGGDYSNQPQHF. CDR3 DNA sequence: TGTGCCCTAGGAGGAGATTATAGCAATCAGCCCCAGCATTTT.

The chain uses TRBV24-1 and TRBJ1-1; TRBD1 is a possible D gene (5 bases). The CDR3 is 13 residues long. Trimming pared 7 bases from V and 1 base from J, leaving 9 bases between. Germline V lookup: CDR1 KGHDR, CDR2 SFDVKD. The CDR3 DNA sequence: TGTGCCACCAGCGAACAGGAGAACACTGAAGCTTTCTTT. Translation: CATSEQENTEAFF.

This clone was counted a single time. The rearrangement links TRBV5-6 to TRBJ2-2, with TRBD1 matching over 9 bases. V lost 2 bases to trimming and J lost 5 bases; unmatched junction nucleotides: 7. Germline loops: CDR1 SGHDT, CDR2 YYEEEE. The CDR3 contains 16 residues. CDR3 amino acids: CASSFAGTGRTGELFF. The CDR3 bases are TGTGCCAGCAGCTTCGCAGGGACAGGGAGAACCGGGGAGCTGTTTTTT.

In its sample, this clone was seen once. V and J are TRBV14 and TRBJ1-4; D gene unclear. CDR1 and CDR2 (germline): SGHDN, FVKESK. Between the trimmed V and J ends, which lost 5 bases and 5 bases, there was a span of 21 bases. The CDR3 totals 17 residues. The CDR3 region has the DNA TGTGCCAGCAGCTCCCGAGGAGGTGGCCCCGGGAATGAAAAACTGTTTTTT. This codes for CASSSRGGGPGNEKLFF.

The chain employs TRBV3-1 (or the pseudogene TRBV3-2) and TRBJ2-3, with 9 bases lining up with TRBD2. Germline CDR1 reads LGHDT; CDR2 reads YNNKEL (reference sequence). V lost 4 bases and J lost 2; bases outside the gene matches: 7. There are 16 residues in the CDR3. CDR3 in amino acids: CASSLSSGGITDTQYF. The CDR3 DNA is TGTGCCAGCAGCCTTTCCAGCGGGGGGATCACAGATACGCAGTATTTT.

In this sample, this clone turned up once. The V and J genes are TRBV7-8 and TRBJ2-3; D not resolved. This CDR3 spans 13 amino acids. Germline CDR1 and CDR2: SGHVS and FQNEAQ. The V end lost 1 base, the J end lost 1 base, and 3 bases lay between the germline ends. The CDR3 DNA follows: TGTGCCAGCAGCTTAGGAGGCACAGATACGCAGTATTTT. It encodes CASSLGGTDTQYF.

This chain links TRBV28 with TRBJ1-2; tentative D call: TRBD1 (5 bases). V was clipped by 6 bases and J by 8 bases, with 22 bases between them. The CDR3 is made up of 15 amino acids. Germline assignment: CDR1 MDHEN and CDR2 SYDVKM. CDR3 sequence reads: CASSRPTGGPEGYTF. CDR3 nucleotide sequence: TGTGCCAGCAGCCGTCCAACGGGGGGACCGGAGGGCTACACCTTC.

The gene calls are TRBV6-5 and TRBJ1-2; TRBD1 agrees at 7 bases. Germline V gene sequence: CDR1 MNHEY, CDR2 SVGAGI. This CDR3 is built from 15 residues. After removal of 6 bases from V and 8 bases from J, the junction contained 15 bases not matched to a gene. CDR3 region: CASRGFETGPVGYTF. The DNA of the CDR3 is TGTGCCAGCAGGGGCTTCGAGACAGGGCCTGTGGGCTACACCTTC.

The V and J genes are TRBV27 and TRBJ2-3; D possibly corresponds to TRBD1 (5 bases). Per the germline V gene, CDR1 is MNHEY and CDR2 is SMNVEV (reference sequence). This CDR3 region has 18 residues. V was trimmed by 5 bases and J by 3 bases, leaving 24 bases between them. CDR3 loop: CASSPPITGESSTDTQYF. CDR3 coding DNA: TGTGCCAGCAGTCCCCCGATAACAGGCGAGAGTTCAACAGATACGCAGTATTTT.

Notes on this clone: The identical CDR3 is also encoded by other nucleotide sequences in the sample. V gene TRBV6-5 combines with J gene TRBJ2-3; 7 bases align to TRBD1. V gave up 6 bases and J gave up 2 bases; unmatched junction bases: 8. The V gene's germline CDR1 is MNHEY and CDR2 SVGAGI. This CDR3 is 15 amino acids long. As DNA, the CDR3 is TGTGCCAGCAGCAGTGGGACAGTATCCACAGATACGCAGTATTTT. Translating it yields CASSSGTVSTDTQYF.

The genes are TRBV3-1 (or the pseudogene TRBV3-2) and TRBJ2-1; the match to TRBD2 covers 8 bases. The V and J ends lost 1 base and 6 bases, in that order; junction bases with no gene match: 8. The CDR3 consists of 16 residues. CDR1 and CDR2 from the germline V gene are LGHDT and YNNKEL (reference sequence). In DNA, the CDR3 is TGTGCCAGCAGCCAAGGCGCAGCGGGGGTTCGCAATGAGCAGTTCTTC. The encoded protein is CASSQGAAGVRNEQFF.

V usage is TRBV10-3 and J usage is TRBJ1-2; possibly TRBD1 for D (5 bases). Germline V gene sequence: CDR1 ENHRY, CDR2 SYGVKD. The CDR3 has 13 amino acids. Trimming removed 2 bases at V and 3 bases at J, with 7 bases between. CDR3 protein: CAISEGADYGYTF. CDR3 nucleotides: TGTGCCATCAGTGAGGGGGCTGACTATGGCTACACCTTC.

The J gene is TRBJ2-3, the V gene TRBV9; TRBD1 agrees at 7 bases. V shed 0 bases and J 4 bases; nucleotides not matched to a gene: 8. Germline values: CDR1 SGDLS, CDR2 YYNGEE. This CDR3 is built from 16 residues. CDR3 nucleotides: TGTGCCAGCAGCGTAGGTTTTGAGGGACAGTCAGATACGCAGTATTTT. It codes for CASSVGFEGQSDTQYF.

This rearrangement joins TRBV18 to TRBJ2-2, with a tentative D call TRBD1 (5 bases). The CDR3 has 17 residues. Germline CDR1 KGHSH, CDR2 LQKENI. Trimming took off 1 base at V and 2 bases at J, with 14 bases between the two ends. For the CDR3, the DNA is TGTGCCAGCTCACCACTCCCGGGCAGGGCAAACACCGGGGAGCTGTTTTTT. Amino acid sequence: CASSPLPGRANTGELFF.

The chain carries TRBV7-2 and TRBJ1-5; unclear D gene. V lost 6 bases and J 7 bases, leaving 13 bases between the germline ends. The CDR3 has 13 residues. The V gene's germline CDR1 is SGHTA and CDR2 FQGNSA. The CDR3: CASSREARQPQHF. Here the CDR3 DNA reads TGTGCCAGCAGTCGGGAGGCGAGGCAGCCCCAGCATTTT.

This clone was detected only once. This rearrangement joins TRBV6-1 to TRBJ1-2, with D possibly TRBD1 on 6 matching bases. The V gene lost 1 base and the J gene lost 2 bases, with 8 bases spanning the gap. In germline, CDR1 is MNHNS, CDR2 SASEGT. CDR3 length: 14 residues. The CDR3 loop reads CASSEDDRNYGYTF. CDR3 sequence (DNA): TGTGCCAGCAGTGAAGATGACAGGAACTATGGCTACACCTTC.

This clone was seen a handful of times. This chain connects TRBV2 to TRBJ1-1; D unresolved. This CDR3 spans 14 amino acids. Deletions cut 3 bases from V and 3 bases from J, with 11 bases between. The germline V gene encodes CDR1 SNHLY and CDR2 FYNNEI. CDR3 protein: CASSDWQEDTEAFF. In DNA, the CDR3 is TGTGCCAGCAGTGATTGGCAAGAGGACACTGAAGCTTTCTTT.

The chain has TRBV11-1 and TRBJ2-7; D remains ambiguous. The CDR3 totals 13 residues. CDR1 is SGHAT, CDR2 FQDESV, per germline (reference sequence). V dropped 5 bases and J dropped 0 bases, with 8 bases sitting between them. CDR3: CASSPYLSYEQYF. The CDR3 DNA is TGTGCCAGCAGCCCCTACCTCTCCTACGAGCAGTACTTC.

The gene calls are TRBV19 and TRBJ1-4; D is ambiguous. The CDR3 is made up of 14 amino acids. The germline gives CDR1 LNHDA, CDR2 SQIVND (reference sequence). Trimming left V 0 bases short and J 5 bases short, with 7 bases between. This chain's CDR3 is CASSIDQWNEKLFF. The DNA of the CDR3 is TGTGCCAGTAGTATAGATCAGTGGAATGAAAAACTGTTTTTT.

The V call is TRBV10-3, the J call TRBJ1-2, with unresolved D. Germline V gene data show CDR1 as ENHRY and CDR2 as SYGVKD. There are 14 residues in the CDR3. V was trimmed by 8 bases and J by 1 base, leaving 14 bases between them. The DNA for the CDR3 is TGTGCCATCTCCCGGGAGAACGTTAACTATGGCTACACCTTC. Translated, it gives CAISRENVNYGYTF.

In DNA, the CDR3 is TGTGCCAGCAGCCCGCGGCAGGGGCGGTTCGGCTACACCTTC. Its translation: CASSPRQGRFGYTF. The chain links TRBV6-5 to TRBJ1-2, with a weak D call TRBD1 (6 bases). Trimming removed 6 bases from V and 8 bases from J, with 19 bases in between. In germline, CDR1 is MNHEY, CDR2 SVGAGI. The CDR3 is made up of 14 amino acids.

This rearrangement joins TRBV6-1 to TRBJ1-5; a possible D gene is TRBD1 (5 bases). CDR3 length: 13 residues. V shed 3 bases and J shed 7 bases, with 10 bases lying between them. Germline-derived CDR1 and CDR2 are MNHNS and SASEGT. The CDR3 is CASSDSREQPQHF. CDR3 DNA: TGTGCCAGCAGTGACAGCAGGGAACAGCCCCAGCATTTT.